This TCR beta chain is from a study of cytomegalovirus exposure and HLA in healthy donors. Study-wide results and caveats: As confirmed in vitro, three CMV-associated chains were specific for CMV antigens. An apparent linkage of common viral pathogens to several of the most significant clusters emerged in a later analysis.

Healthy bone marrow donors made up the donor group. Both 60 Vbeta primers and 13 Jbeta primers went into the PCR. Data came from immunoSEQ multiplex PCR; TCRdb stores just in-frame clones and leaves some out. The repertoire holds about 160,000 clones, approximately 76% seen once, with about 2% in the top ten. This CDR3 has 14 amino acids. Per germline, CDR1 MNHEY and CDR2 SVGAGI. V shed 6 bases and J shed 1 base, with 10 bases lying between them. This clone was detected a few times. Its antigen is undetermined. This sequence originates from a female donor in good health and CMV-seronegative. The rearrangement links TRBV6-5 to TRBJ1-5; the D gene is possibly TRBD1 (5 bases). Sequenced: PBMCs. CDR3 region: CASSYGASNQPQHF. The CDR3 DNA reads as TGTGCCAGCAGCTACGGGGCCAGCAATCAGCCCCAGCATTTT.